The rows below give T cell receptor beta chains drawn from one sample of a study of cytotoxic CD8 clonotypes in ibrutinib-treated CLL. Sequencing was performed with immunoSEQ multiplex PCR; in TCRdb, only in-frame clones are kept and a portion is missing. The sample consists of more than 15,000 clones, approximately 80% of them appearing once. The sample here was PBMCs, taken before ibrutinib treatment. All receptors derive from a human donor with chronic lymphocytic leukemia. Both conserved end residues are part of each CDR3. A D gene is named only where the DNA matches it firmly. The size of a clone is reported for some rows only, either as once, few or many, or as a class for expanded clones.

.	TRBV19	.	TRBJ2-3	TGTGCCAGTACCCCGACAGCAAGCACAGATACGCAGTATTTT	CASTPTASTDTQYF
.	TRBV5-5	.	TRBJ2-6	TGTGCCAGCAGCTGGGGGCCGGGATCTGACGTCCTGACTTTC	CASSWGPGSDVLTF
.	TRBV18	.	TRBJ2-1	TGTGCCAGCTCACTAGACAGGCGAGAGCAGTTCTTC	CASSLDRREQFF
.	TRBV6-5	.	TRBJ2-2	TGTGCCAGCAGTTACTCGCAAAACACCGGGGAGCTGTTTTTT	CASSYSQNTGELFF
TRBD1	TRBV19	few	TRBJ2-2	TGTGCCAGTAGTAGCCTGGACAGGGAAGCCGGGGAGCTGTTTTTT	CASSSLDREAGELFF
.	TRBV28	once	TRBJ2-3	TGTGCCAGCAGCTCCGCAGGGGGGGATACGCAGTATTTT	CASSSAGGDTQYF
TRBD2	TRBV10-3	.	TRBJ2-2	TGTGCCATCAGTGAGTCGGGGACTAGCGGGAACACCGGGGAGCTGTTTTTT	CAISESGTSGNTGELFF
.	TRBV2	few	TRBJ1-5	TGTGCCAGCAGTGAGTCTGGTACAGATCAGCCCCAGCATTTT	CASSESGTDQPQHF
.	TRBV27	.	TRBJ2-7	TGTGCCAGCAGTCCGGGGCCGGACTCCTACGAGCAGTACTTC	CASSPGPDSYEQYF
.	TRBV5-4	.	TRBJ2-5	TGTGCCAGCGGACTCGAAGGGGGGACAGAGACCCAGTACTTC	CASGLEGGTETQYF
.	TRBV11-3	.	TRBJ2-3	TGTGCCAGCAGCTTAGGGTCCGGAGCGAGAGATACGCAGTATTTT	CASSLGSGARDTQYF
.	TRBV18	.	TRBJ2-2	TGTGCCAGCTCACACGTTGACGGCACCGGGGAGCTGTTTTTT	CASSHVDGTGELFF
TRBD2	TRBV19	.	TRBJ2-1	TGTGCCAGTAGTATCCTTAAGACTAGCGGCTACAATGAGCAGTTCTTC	CASSILKTSGYNEQFF
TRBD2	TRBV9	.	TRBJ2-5	TGTGCCAGCAGCGTAGAGTCTGGAGTTATGGGGGGGACCCAAGAGACCCAGTACTTC	CASSVESGVMGGTQETQYF
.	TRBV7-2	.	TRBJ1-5	TGTGCCAGCAGCCCTGAACCTTGGCCCCAGCATTTT	CASSPEPWPQHF
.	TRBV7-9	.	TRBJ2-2	TGTGCCAGCAGGTCGCACGCCGCCACCGGGGAGCTGTTTTTT	CASRSHAATGELFF
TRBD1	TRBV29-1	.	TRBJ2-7	TGCAGCGTGTGGACAGGGATACACTCCTACGAGCAGTACTTC	CSVWTGIHSYEQYF
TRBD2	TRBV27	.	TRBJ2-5	TGTGCCAGCAGTCCGGAGTTTAGAGTAGCGGGAGGTTCTGAGACCCAGTACTTC	CASSPEFRVAGGSETQYF
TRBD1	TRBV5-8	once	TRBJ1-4	TGTGCCAGCAGCTGGGGACAGGAGTCGGCTAATGAAAAACTGTTTTTT	CASSWGQESANEKLFF
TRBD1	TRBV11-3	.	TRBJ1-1	TGTGCCAGCAGCTCGGGACAGGGCAGGATGAACACTGAAGCTTTCTTT	CASSSGQGRMNTEAFF
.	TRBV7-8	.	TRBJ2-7	TGTGCCAGCAGCTCCCCCCATCGGGTCTTCTCCTACGAGCAGTACTTC	CASSSPHRVFSYEQYF
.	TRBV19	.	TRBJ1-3	TGTGCCAGTAGTATAGACCGAAACACCATATATTTT	CASSIDRNTIYF
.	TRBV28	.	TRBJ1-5	TGTGCCAGCAGGTCCCGGGTGGGAGGTAGCAATCAGCCCCAGCATTTT	CASRSRVGGSNQPQHF
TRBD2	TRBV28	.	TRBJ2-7	TGTGCCAGCAGTTTCCGGACTAGCGGGAGGTACGAGCAGTACTTC	CASSFRTSGRYEQYF
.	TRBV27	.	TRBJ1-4	TGTGCCAGCAGTTTAGGCGGTGAAAAACTGTTTTTT	CASSLGGEKLFF
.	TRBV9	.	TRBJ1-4	TGTGCCAGCAGCGCGACCGGGACCGGGAGTGAAAAACTGTTTTTT	CASSATGTGSEKLFF
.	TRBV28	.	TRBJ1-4	TGTGCCAGCGAGAGCAGGTCGTCTCATGAAAAACTGTTTTTT	CASESRSSHEKLFF
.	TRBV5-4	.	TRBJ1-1	TGTGCCAGCAGCTTGGTAGGGCAGCGGAACACTGAAGCTTTCTTT	CASSLVGQRNTEAFF
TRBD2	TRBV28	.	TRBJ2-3	TGTGCCAGCAGTCTACAGGGTTTAGCGGGAACAGATACGCAGTATTTT	CASSLQGLAGTDTQYF
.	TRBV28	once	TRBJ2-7	TGTGCCAGCAGTACCCCCTACGAGCAGTACTTC	CASSTPYEQYF
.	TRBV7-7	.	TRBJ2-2	TGTGCTAGCGGCTCCGGGGTTCCCGACACCGGGGAGCTGTTTTTT	CASGSGVPDTGELFF
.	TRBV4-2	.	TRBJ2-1	TGTGCCAGCAGCCAAGATCAGGGCCTAGCGATTTACAATGAGCAGTTCTTC	CASSQDQGLAIYNEQFF
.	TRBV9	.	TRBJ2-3	TGTGCCAGCAGCGTAGCCAGCCGCCTAAGCACAGATACGCAGTATTTT	CASSVASRLSTDTQYF
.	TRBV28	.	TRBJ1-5	TGTGCCAGCAGCGCCCTAGGTTCAGGGAATCAGCCCCAGCATTTT	CASSALGSGNQPQHF
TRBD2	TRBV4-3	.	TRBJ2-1	TGCGCCAGCAGCCAAGATGCGGTGGTGTCTAGCGGGAGGGCTGGCGAGCAGTTCTTC	CASSQDAVVSSGRAGEQFF
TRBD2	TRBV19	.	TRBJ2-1	TGTGCCAGTAAACCTATCGAGGGACTAGCCTACAATGAGCAGTTCTTC	CASKPIEGLAYNEQFF
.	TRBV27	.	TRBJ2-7	TGTGCCAGCAGTTTAAGGGGGATGACTTACGAGCAGTACTTC	CASSLRGMTYEQYF
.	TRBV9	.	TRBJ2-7	TGTGCCAGCAGCCCTCATAGCTCCTACGAGCAGTACTTC	CASSPHSSYEQYF
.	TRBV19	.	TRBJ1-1	TGTGCCAGTAGTATGAACTTGGTATCGGGCACTGAAGCTTTCTTT	CASSMNLVSGTEAFF
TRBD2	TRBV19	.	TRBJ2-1	TGTGCCAGTAGTATAGTAGGCGGGGGGAGCTCCTACAATGAGCAGTTCTTC	CASSIVGGGSSYNEQFF
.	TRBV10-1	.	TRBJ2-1	TGCGCCAGCAGTGACCCCGTCGTGGACGGTGAGCAGTTCTTC	CASSDPVVDGEQFF
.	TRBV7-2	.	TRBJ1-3	TGTGCCAGCAGCTTACCCGCCTCTGGAAACACCATATATTTT	CASSLPASGNTIYF